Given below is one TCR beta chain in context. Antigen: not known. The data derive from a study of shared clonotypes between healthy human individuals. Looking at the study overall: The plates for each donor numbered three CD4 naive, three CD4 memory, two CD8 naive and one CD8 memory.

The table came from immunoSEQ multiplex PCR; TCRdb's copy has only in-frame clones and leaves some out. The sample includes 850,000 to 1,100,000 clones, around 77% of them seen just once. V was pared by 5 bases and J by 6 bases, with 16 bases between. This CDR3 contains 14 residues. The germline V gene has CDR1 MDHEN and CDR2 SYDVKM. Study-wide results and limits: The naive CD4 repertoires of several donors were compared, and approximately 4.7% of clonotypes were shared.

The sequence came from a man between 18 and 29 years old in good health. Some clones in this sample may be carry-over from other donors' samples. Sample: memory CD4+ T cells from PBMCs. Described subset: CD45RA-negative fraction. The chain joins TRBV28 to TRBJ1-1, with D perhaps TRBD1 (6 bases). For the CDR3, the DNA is TGTGCCAGCAGTCAACGTCAGGGGTCTGCTGAAGCTTTCTTT. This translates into CASSQRQGSAEAFF.